This T cell receptor beta chain emerged from a study of vaccination and CD4 T cells after COVID-19. Study in general: Sampling after COVID took place at a median of about 91 days (range 35 to 161) following diagnosis. In the control cultures, a CEFX pool, an HIV-1 Nef pool, or no peptide was supplied.

The V end was cut by 4 bases, the J end by 1 base, with 13 bases between. Per the germline V gene, CDR1 is MNHNS and CDR2 is SASEGT. This CDR3 spans 15 amino acids. This clonotype has just a few counts. Antigen: not known. Once obtained from cultured CD4+ T cells, the DNA was sequenced using the Oncomine TCR Beta short-read assay. Investigators obtained genomic DNA by extraction from cultured CD4+ T cells. From the PCR reads, TCRdb called clonotypes with MiXCR, one entry per CDR3 protein. Of about 7,300 distinct CDR3 sequences listed, roughly 29% are singletons. The treatment was: 10-day PBMC culture with coronavirus spike peptide pools or control peptides (ViraFEST assay). The unexposed donor gave CD4+ T cells before the COVID-19 pandemic (2011-2018). Probes of unexposed-donor CD4+ T cells used SARS-CoV-2 S/N and four cold-coronavirus spikes (cells permitting).

This receptor was obtained from a human donor in good health. What was sequenced was CD4+ T cells from blood, cultured in vitro. The V gene is TRBV6-1, the J gene TRBJ2-5; D remains ambiguous. The CDR3 sequence is CASSASFSGQETQYF. The CDR3 coding sequence is TGTGCCAGCAGTGCCTCCTTCTCAGGCCAAGAGACCCAGTACTTC.